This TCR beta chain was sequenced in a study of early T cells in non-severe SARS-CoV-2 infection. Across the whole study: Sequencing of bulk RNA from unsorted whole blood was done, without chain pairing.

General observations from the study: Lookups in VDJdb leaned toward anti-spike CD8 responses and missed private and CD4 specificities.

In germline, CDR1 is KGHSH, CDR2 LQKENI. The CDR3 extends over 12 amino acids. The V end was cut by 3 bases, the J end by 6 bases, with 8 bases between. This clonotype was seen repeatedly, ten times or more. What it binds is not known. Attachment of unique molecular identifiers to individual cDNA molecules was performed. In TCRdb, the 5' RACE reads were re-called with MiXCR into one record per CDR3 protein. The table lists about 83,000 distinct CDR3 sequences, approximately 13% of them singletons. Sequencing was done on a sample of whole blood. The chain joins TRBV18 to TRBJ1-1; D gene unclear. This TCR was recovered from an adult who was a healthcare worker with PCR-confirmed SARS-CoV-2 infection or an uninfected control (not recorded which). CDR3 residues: CASSPIGSEAFF. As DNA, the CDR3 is TGTGCCAGCTCACCCATAGGGTCTGAAGCTTTCTTT.